The 9 T cell receptor beta chains below were found in one sample sequenced in a study of blood T cells in healthy people across ages. Alongside a J-beta primer mix, a sample-barcoded 5' primer served in a second PCR lasting about 6 to 11 cycles. TCRdb fed the 5' RACE reads into MiXCR, producing one record per CDR3 protein. The profile covers 1,300,000 or so distinct CDR3 sequences, with roughly 60% appearing a single time and over 5.5% taken by the ten largest. The sample comprised blood. The receptors come from a man aged 18-30 years in good health.

The J gene is TRBJ1-2, the V gene TRBV12-3 or TRBV12-4; no definite D call. V was trimmed by 3 bases and J by 8 bases, leaving 7 bases between them. The CDR3 consists of 11 residues. The CDR3 loop reads CASSFHQGYTF. Here the CDR3 DNA reads TGTGCCAGCAGTTTCCACCAAGGCTACACCTTC.

V gene TRBV7-8 combines with J gene TRBJ2-1; 7 bases are shared with TRBD2. V shed 10 bases and J 4 bases; nucleotides not matched to a gene: 10. Looked up from germline, CDR1 is SGHVS and CDR2 is FQNEAQ. The CDR3 consists of 14 residues. In DNA, the CDR3 is TGTGCCATCGAGGCTCTAGCGGAGTACAATGAGCAGTTCTTC. It is translated as CAIEALAEYNEQFF.

This clonotype was recorded a few times. The genes are TRBV20-1 and TRBJ2-3; 7 nucleotides align to TRBD2. The V and J ends lost 7 bases and 1 base, in that order; junction bases with no gene match: 8. CDR1 is DFQATT, CDR2 SNEGSKA, per germline (reference sequence). CDR3 size: 14 residues. Here the CDR3 reads CSGESGDGTDTQYF. The CDR3, as DNA: TGCAGTGGGGAGAGCGGGGATGGCACAGATACGCAGTATTTT.

The V gene is TRBV6-6, the J gene TRBJ2-7, with D perhaps TRBD1 or TRBD2 (6 bases each). The CDR3 sequence is 14 residues long. V lost 5 bases, J lost 4 bases, and 15 bases lay in between. Germline V gene data show CDR1 as MNHNY and CDR2 as SVGAGI (reference sequence). CDR3 nucleotide sequence: TGTGCCAGCAGTCCGGCGGGACAATTTTACGAGCAGTACTTC. Translating gives CASSPAGQFYEQYF.

This chain joins TRBV7-7 and TRBJ2-5; weak D call: TRBD2 (6 bases). Per the germline V gene, CDR1 is SSHAT and CDR2 is FNYEAQ (reference sequence). This CDR3 spans 14 amino acids. V was shortened by 2 bases and J by 2 bases, with 9 bases between the two germline ends. The CDR3 bases are TGTGCCAGCAGCTTATACGGAGGGCAAGAGACCCAGTACTTC. This encodes CASSLYGGQETQYF.

The chain uses TRBV20-1 and TRBJ2-1; 7 nucleotides line up with TRBD1. The V segment lost 4 bases and the J segment 3 bases; nucleotides outside the gene matches: 9. Germline V gene lookup returns CDR1 DFQATT and CDR2 SNEGSKA (reference sequence). The CDR3 is 15 amino acids. CDR3 bases: TGCAGTGCTATTGAGGCAGGGGGATACTACAATGAGCAGTTCTTC. Translating gives CSAIEAGGYYNEQFF.

J is TRBJ2-7 and V is TRBV11-2; TRBD2 is a possible D gene (6 bases). Germline V gene data show CDR1 as SGHAT and CDR2 as FQNNGV. V was shortened by 4 bases and J by 0 bases, with 16 bases between the two germline ends. The CDR3 loop spans 16 amino acids. The CDR3 DNA reads TGTGCCAGCAGCTCGGGGGTCGGAGGTAGCTCCTACGAGCAGTACTTC. This codes for CASSSGVGGSSYEQYF.

The V gene is TRBV2, the J gene TRBJ1-1, with a weak D call TRBD1 (6 bases). V was trimmed by 7 bases and J by 1 base, leaving 13 bases between them. Germline V gives CDR1 SNHLY, CDR2 FYNNEI. The length of the CDR3 is 14 residues. The CDR3 sequence: CASTPRDTNTEAFF. As DNA, the CDR3 is TGTGCCAGCACACCGAGGGACACGAACACTGAAGCTTTCTTT. Full variable domain (rest looked up from reference TRBV2 and TRBJ1-1): EPEVTQTPSHQVTQMGQEVILRCVPISNHLYFYWYRQILGQKVEFLVSFYNNEISEKSEIFDDQFSVERPDGSNFTLKIRSTKLEDSAMYFCASTPRDTNTEAFFGQGTRLTVV.

The J gene is TRBJ2-1, the V gene TRBV29-1; no definite D call. Gene TRBJ2-7 matches the end of the DNA better, so the J call may be wrong. The CDR3 runs to 13 residues. Germline CDR1 is SQVTM and CDR2 is ANQGSEA. In DNA, the CDR3 is TGCAGCGCTACAGCTTACTCCTACAATGAGCAGTACTTC. It yields the protein CSATAYSYNEQYF.